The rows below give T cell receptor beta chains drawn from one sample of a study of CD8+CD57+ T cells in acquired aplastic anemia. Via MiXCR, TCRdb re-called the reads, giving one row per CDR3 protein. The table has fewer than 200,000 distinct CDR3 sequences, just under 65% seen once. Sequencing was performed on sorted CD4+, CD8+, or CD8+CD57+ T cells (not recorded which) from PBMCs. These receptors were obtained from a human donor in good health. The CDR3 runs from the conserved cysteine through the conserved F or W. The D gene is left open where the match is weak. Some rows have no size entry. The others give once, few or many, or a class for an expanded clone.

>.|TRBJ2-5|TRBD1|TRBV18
TGTGCCAGTTGGGACAGGGCGCAGGAGACCCAGTACTTC
CASWDRAQETQYF
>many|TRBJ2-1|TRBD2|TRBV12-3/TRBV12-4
TGTGCCAGCAGTGCACTAGCGGGAGTCAACAATGAGCAGTTCTTC
CASSALAGVNNEQFF
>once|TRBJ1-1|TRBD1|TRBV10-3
TGTGCCAGCAGTGATGGACAGGGGAGGGCTGAAGCTTTCTTT
CASSDGQGRAEAFF
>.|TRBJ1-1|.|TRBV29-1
TGCAGCGTTGCCTCCCAGGTCAGGCGGGAGACTGAAGCTTTCTTT
CSVASQVRRETEAFF
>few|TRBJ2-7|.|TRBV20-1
TGCAGTGCTAGTTCGCCTCTTAGCGGCTCCTACGAGCAGTACTTC
CSASSPLSGSYEQYF
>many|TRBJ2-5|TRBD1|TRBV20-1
TGCAGTGCTAGAGATGCCAGCGGGACAGGGCCTGGAGAGACCCAGTACTTC
CSARDASGTGPGETQYF
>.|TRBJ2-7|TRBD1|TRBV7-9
TGTGCCAGCAGGCCCCCGGGACAGGGCCACGAGCAGTACTTC
CASRPPGQGHEQYF
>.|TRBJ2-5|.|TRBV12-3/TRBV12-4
TGTGCCAGCAGTTCCGCCGGGACCCAGTACTTC
CASSSAGTQYF
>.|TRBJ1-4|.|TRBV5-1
TGCGCCAGCAGCTCCGGGAGGCCGGATGAAAAACTGTTTTTT
CASSSGRPDEKLFF
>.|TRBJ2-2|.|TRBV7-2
TGTGCCAGCAGCCGGGTCCCAGAGAACACCGGGGAGCTGTTTTTT
CASSRVPENTGELFF
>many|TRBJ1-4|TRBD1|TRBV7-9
TGTGCCAGCAGCTTATGGGACAGGGCTTCTGGAAAACTGTTTTTT
CASSLWDRASGKLFF
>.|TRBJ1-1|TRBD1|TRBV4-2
TGTGCCAGCAGTCTTGACAGGGGAGCCGCACAAGCTTTCTTT
CASSLDRGAAQAFF
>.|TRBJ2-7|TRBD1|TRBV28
TGTGCCAGCAGGGACCCGGGACAGGGGGCCTACGAGCAGTACTTC
CASRDPGQGAYEQYF
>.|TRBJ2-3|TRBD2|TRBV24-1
TGTGCCGCCAGTGATCCGGGGAGGGCAGATACGCAGTATTTT
CAASDPGRADTQYF
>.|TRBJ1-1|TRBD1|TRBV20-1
TGCAGTGCAGGGACAGCACGATCGTTAGCTTTCTTT
CSAGTARSLAFF
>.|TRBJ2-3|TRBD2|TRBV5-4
TGTGCCAGCAGCTCAGCGGGACTAGGCACAGATACGCAGTATTTT
CASSSAGLGTDTQYF
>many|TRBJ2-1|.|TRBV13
TGTGCCAGCAGCTTATGGCGGGGCCGCGAGGTAATGACGCAGTTCTTC
CASSLWRGREVMTQFF
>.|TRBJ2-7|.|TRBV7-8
TGTGCCAGCAGTGAACAGGGTTTACAGCAGTACTTC
CASSEQGLQQYF
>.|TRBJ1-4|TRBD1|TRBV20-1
TGCAGTGCTAGGGACAGGGTGGGGGAAAAACTGTTTTTT
CSARDRVGEKLFF
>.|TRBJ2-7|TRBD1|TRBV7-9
TGTGCCAGCAGCTGGGGGGACAGGCCAAACGAGCAGTACTTC
CASSWGDRPNEQYF
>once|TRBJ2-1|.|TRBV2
TGTGCCAGCAGTGAAGAAACCCAGAATGAGCAGTTCTTC
CASSEETQNEQFF
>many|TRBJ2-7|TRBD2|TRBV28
TGTGCCAGCAGATCCACTAGCGGGAGTATCGACGAGCAGTACTTC
CASRSTSGSIDEQYF
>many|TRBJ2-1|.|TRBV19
TGTGCCAGTAGTATTGGACAGCACAATGAGCAGTTCTTC
CASSIGQHNEQFF
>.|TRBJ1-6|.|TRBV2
TGTGCCAGCAGCTTAGCCCGGTTCAGCATCGGTTCACCCCTCCACTTT
CASSLARFSIGSPLHF
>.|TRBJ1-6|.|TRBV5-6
TGTGCCAGCAGCCTCGACACCCTAATTCAAACCCTCCACTTT
CASSLDTLIQTLHF
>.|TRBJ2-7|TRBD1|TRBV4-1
TGCGCCAGCAGCATTCCGGGACAGGGTTACGAGCAGTACTTC
CASSIPGQGYEQYF
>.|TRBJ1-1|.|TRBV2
TGTGCCAGCAGTATAGGGAGTCCCCCTGAAGCTTTCTTT
CASSIGSPPEAFF
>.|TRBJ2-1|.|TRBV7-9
TGTGCCAGCAGCTTAGAGTTTGTAGGTGAGCAGTTCTTC
CASSLEFVGEQFF
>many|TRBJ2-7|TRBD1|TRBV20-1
TGCAGTGCGCCCCTGGCCCGGGACAGGGCCTACGAGCAGTACTTC
CSAPLARDRAYEQYF
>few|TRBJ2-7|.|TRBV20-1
TGCAGTGCTAGAGCCGGGGACGAGCAGTACTTC
CSARAGDEQYF
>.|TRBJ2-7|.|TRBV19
TGTGCCAGTAGTATTGGCAGATCGTACGAGCAGTACTTC
CASSIGRSYEQYF
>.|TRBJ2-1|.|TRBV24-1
TGTGCCACCAGTGATCTGAACAGATCGCAGTTCTTC
CATSDLNRSQFF
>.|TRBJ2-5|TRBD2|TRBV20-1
TGCAGTGCCCTGACTAGCGGGGGACCGAAAGAGACCCAGTACTTC
CSALTSGGPKETQYF
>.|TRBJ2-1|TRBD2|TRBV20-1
TGCAGTGCCCAAGGGACTAGCGGGAGCTCCTACAATGAGCAGTTCTTC
CSAQGTSGSSYNEQFF
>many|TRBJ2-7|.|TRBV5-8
TGTGCCAGCAGCTTGGGCTTGGGAACCGACGAGCAGTACTTC
CASSLGLGTDEQYF
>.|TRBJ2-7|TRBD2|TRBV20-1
TGCAGTGCTAGAGTCTCCGGGAGGCAGCCCTACGAGCAGTACTTC
CSARVSGRQPYEQYF
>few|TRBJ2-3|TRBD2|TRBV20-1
TGCAGTGCCAAGACTAGCGTGGGCACAGATACGCAGTATTTT
CSAKTSVGTDTQYF
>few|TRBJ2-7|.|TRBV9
TGTGCCAGCAGCGTCGGTGACCGTGTGGAATACGAGCAGTACTTC
CASSVGDRVEYEQYF
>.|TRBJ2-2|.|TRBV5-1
TGCGCCAGCGAGGGGGCGGGGGCGAACACCGGGGAGCTGTTTTTT
CASEGAGANTGELFF
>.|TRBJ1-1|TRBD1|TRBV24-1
TGTGCCAGCAGGACAGGGGGGGGGACTGAAGCTTTCTTT
CASRTGGGTEAFF
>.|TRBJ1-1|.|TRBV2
TGTGCCAGCAGTGCTCCCGTTGGGAACACTGAAGCTTTCTTT
CASSAPVGNTEAFF
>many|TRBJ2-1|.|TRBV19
TGTGCCAGTAGCTTTTGGGACTCATCTCCCTACAATGAGCAGTTCTTC
CASSFWDSSPYNEQFF
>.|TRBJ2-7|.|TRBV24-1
TGTGCCACCAGTGGCGCGACTTCATCCTACGAGCAGTACTTC
CATSGATSSYEQYF
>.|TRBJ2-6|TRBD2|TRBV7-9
TGCGCCAGCAGCCAAGATGGGGGGGTCGTTGGGGCCAACGTCCTGACTTTC
CASSQDGGVVGANVLTF
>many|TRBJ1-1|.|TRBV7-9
TGTGCCAGCAGCTTAGAATCCACTGAAGCTTTCTTT
CASSLESTEAFF
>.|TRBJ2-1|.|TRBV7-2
TGTGCCAGCAGCACCTCTAGCGACTACAATGAGCAGTTCTTC
CASSTSSDYNEQFF
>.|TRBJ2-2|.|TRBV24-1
TGTGCCACCAGTGTGGGACCGAACACCGGGGAGCTGTTTTTT
CATSVGPNTGELFF
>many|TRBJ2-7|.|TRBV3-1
TGTGCCAGCAGCCAAGGCGCAGTATTAACCTCCAACGAGCAGTACTTC
CASSQGAVLTSNEQYF
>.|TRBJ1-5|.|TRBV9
TGTGCCAGCAGCGTAGAGGGCGGAAATCAGCCCCAGCATTTT
CASSVEGGNQPQHF
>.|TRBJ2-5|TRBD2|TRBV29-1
TGCAGCGCCAGGACTAGCGGGGGGCCGGTCTTGTACCAAGAGACCCAGTACTTC
CSARTSGGPVLYQETQYF
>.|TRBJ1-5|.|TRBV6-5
TGTGCCAGCAGTACCTACGGCAATCAGCCCCAGCATTTT
CASSTYGNQPQHF
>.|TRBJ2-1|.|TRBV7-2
TGTGCCAGCAGCTTATCACAGGAATACAATGAGCAGTTCTTC
CASSLSQEYNEQFF
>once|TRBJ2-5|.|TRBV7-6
TGTGCCAGCAGCTTCGCGAGGCAAGAGACCCAGTACTTC
CASSFARQETQYF
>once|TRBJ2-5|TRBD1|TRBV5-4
TGTGCCAGCAGCCAACGGACAGGACAAGAGACCCAGTACTTC
CASSQRTGQETQYF
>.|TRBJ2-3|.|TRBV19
TGTGCCAGTAGTACAGGGATTATCACAGATACGCAGTATTTT
CASSTGIITDTQYF
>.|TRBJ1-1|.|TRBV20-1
TGCAGTGCTAGAGGCCCCTTTGGGGACACTGAAGCTTTCTTT
CSARGPFGDTEAFF
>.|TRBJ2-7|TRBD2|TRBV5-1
TGTGCCAGCAGCCCAAGACTAGCGGGAAGGGAAGACGAGCAGTACTTC
CASSPRLAGREDEQYF
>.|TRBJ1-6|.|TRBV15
TGTGCCACCAGCAGAGAATCCTCCTATAATTCACCCCTCCACTTT
CATSRESSYNSPLHF
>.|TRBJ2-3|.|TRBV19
TGTGCTGGTAGCCCAAAGATGAGCACAGATACGCAGTATTTT
CAGSPKMSTDTQYF